The rows below give T cell receptor beta chains drawn from one sample of a study of CD8+CD57+ T cells in acquired aplastic anemia. TCRdb re-called the reads through MiXCR, storing one row per CDR3 protein. The table lists about 150,000 distinct CDR3 sequences, 40% to 60% of them singletons, with about 30% in the top ten. Sequenced input: sorted CD4+, CD8+, or CD8+CD57+ T cells (not recorded which) from PBMCs. These receptor sequences come from a human donor with aplastic anemia. The CDR3 runs from the conserved cysteine through the conserved F or W. D genes are given only for firm matches. Not all rows give a size; the values are once, few, many and, for expanded clones, a class.

clone_size: NA
j_call: TRBJ2-2
d_call: NA
v_call: TRBV20-1
cdr3_aa: CSARPGEGANTGELFF
cdr3_nt: TGCAGTGCTAGACCGGGTGAGGGCGCCAACACCGGGGAGCTGTTTTTT

clone_size: few
j_call: TRBJ1-2
d_call: NA
v_call: TRBV15
cdr3_aa: CATSRGKQGSYGYTF
cdr3_nt: TGTGCCACCAGCAGAGGAAAACAGGGAAGCTATGGCTACACCTTC

clone_size: NA
j_call: TRBJ2-3
d_call: TRBD2
v_call: TRBV27
cdr3_aa: CASSPPASGSPDTQYF
cdr3_nt: TGTGCCAGCAGTCCCCCAGCGAGCGGGAGCCCAGATACGCAGTATTTT

clone_size: NA
j_call: TRBJ1-1
d_call: NA
v_call: TRBV20-1
cdr3_aa: CSANGGSTEAFF
cdr3_nt: TGCAGTGCTAACGGGGGGAGCACTGAAGCTTTCTTT

clone_size: once
j_call: TRBJ2-1
d_call: NA
v_call: TRBV11-1
cdr3_aa: CASSLPSNVYNEQFF
cdr3_nt: TGTGCCAGCAGCTTACCCTCGAACGTCTACAATGAGCAGTTCTTC

clone_size: NA
j_call: TRBJ1-2
d_call: NA
v_call: TRBV2
cdr3_aa: CASSGTAGDYGYTF
cdr3_nt: TGTGCCAGCAGCGGGACCGCGGGGGACTATGGCTACACCTTC

clone_size: many
j_call: TRBJ2-7
d_call: NA
v_call: TRBV4-3
cdr3_aa: CASSQEAGLPFYEQYF
cdr3_nt: TGCGCCAGCAGCCAAGAGGCGGGACTGCCTTTCTACGAGCAGTACTTC

clone_size: NA
j_call: TRBJ2-7
d_call: NA
v_call: TRBV24-1
cdr3_aa: CASSSPVYSYEQYF
cdr3_nt: TGTGCCAGCAGTTCCCCTGTGTACTCCTACGAGCAGTACTTC

clone_size: NA
j_call: TRBJ2-7
d_call: NA
v_call: TRBV29-1
cdr3_aa: CSVEGLTLEQYF
cdr3_nt: TGCAGCGTTGAAGGCCTGACCCTGGAGCAGTACTTC

clone_size: once
j_call: TRBJ2-6
d_call: NA
v_call: TRBV11-1
cdr3_aa: CASSSAVTSGPGANVLTF
cdr3_nt: TGTGCCAGCAGCTCCGCCGTGACCTCAGGGCCTGGGGCCAACGTCCTGACTTTC

clone_size: NA
j_call: TRBJ2-1
d_call: TRBD2
v_call: TRBV20-1
cdr3_aa: CSAVRGGRRADEQFF
cdr3_nt: TGCAGTGCTGTGAGAGGCGGGAGGCGTGCAGATGAGCAGTTCTTC

clone_size: once
j_call: TRBJ2-7
d_call: TRBD1
v_call: TRBV5-1
cdr3_aa: CASSLGAGDSLYEQYF
cdr3_nt: TGCGCCAGCAGCCTGGGGGCCGGGGACAGCCTCTACGAGCAGTACTTC

clone_size: many
j_call: TRBJ2-5
d_call: TRBD2
v_call: TRBV19
cdr3_aa: CASRVGLAAETQYF
cdr3_nt: TGTGCCAGTCGGGTGGGGCTAGCGGCCGAGACCCAGTACTTC

clone_size: NA
j_call: TRBJ1-5
d_call: TRBD1
v_call: TRBV6-4
cdr3_aa: CASSPEGATQPQHF
cdr3_nt: TGTGCCAGCAGCCCCGAGGGGGCAACTCAGCCCCAGCATTTT

clone_size: NA
j_call: TRBJ2-1
d_call: NA
v_call: TRBV2
cdr3_aa: CASDPGVDDNEQFF
cdr3_nt: TGTGCCAGTGACCCCGGGGTTGACGACAATGAGCAGTTCTTC

clone_size: NA
j_call: TRBJ2-3
d_call: NA
v_call: TRBV19
cdr3_aa: CASSTASWDTQYF
cdr3_nt: TGTGCCAGTAGTACGGCTAGTTGGGATACGCAGTATTTT

clone_size: NA
j_call: TRBJ2-1
d_call: NA
v_call: TRBV20-1
cdr3_aa: CSASTGVWDNEQFF
cdr3_nt: TGCAGTGCTAGTACGGGGGTCTGGGACAATGAGCAGTTCTTC

clone_size: NA
j_call: TRBJ2-2
d_call: NA
v_call: TRBV6-4
cdr3_aa: CASSDNLDTGELFF
cdr3_nt: TGTGCCAGCAGTGACAATTTGGACACCGGGGAGCTGTTTTTT

clone_size: NA
j_call: TRBJ2-6
d_call: NA
v_call: TRBV15
cdr3_aa: CATKNSGANVLTF
cdr3_nt: TGTGCCACCAAAAACTCTGGGGCCAACGTCCTGACTTTC

clone_size: many
j_call: TRBJ2-1
d_call: TRBD2
v_call: TRBV19
cdr3_aa: CASSMWGGGYEQFF
cdr3_nt: TGTGCCAGTAGTATGTGGGGGGGAGGCTATGAGCAGTTCTTC

clone_size: NA
j_call: TRBJ2-7
d_call: NA
v_call: TRBV20-1
cdr3_aa: CSARDSAGYDEQYF
cdr3_nt: TGCAGTGCTAGAGATAGTGCGGGGTATGACGAGCAGTACTTC

clone_size: once
j_call: TRBJ2-1
d_call: NA
v_call: TRBV4-2
cdr3_aa: CASSQEARTGSSEQFF
cdr3_nt: TGTGCCAGCAGCCAAGAGGCGAGGACCGGCAGTAGTGAGCAGTTCTTC

clone_size: many
j_call: TRBJ1-2
d_call: NA
v_call: TRBV3-1
cdr3_aa: CASSQDLGGYTF
cdr3_nt: TGTGCCAGCAGCCAGGACCTGGGGGGCTACACCTTC

clone_size: few
j_call: TRBJ2-7
d_call: NA
v_call: TRBV2
cdr3_aa: CASSSREVANTYEQYF
cdr3_nt: TGTGCCAGCAGTTCCCGCGAGGTTGCGAATACCTACGAGCAGTACTTC

clone_size: many
j_call: TRBJ2-5
d_call: TRBD2
v_call: TRBV20-1
cdr3_aa: CSAPKRTTSAYLQYF
cdr3_nt: TGCAGTGCTCCCAAGAGGACGACTAGCGCTTATCTCCAGTACTTC

clone_size: NA
j_call: TRBJ2-7
d_call: TRBD2
v_call: TRBV7-2
cdr3_aa: CASSLTSGAEQYF
cdr3_nt: TGTGCCAGCAGCTTAACTAGCGGGGCAGAGCAGTACTTC

clone_size: few
j_call: TRBJ1-1
d_call: NA
v_call: TRBV11-1
cdr3_aa: CASSLDGWNTEAFF
cdr3_nt: TGTGCCAGCAGCTTAGACGGTTGGAACACTGAAGCTTTCTTT

clone_size: many
j_call: TRBJ2-7
d_call: TRBD2
v_call: TRBV20-1
cdr3_aa: CSARSGREVYEQYF
cdr3_nt: TGCAGTGCTAGATCGGGGCGGGAGGTCTACGAGCAGTACTTC

clone_size: NA
j_call: TRBJ2-1
d_call: NA
v_call: TRBV25-1
cdr3_aa: CASSVAGGLDNEQFF
cdr3_nt: TGTGCCAGCAGTGTGGCAGGGGGGCTGGACAATGAGCAGTTCTTC

clone_size: NA
j_call: TRBJ2-1
d_call: NA
v_call: TRBV7-2
cdr3_aa: CASSLGFRRAAEQFF
cdr3_nt: TGTGCCAGCAGCTTAGGTTTCAGAAGAGCAGCTGAGCAGTTCTTC

clone_size: many
j_call: TRBJ2-1
d_call: TRBD1
v_call: TRBV19
cdr3_aa: CASYSGTGGLDLYNEQFF
cdr3_nt: TGTGCCAGTTACTCCGGGACAGGGGGCCTAGATCTCTACAATGAGCAGTTCTTC

clone_size: NA
j_call: TRBJ1-2
d_call: NA
v_call: TRBV7-2
cdr3_aa: CASSLVRDSIYTF
cdr3_nt: TGTGCCAGCAGCTTAGTGAGGGACTCGATCTACACCTTC

clone_size: NA
j_call: TRBJ2-7
d_call: TRBD2
v_call: TRBV20-1
cdr3_aa: CSARDLENSGSPLEQYF
cdr3_nt: TGCAGTGCTAGAGATCTCGAGAATAGCGGGAGCCCTCTCGAGCAGTACTTC

clone_size: NA
j_call: TRBJ1-2
d_call: NA
v_call: TRBV19
cdr3_aa: CASSPTGRIYGYTF
cdr3_nt: TGTGCCAGTAGCCCGACGGGCCGCATCTATGGCTACACCTTC

clone_size: few
j_call: TRBJ1-2
d_call: NA
v_call: TRBV30
cdr3_aa: CAWSGGSLRNPYGYTF
cdr3_nt: TGTGCCTGGAGTGGGGGTAGTTTACGAAATCCCTATGGCTACACCTTC

clone_size: many
j_call: TRBJ2-2
d_call: NA
v_call: TRBV7-2
cdr3_aa: CASTTRAGELFF
cdr3_nt: TGTGCCAGCACCACAAGGGCCGGGGAGCTGTTTTTT

clone_size: NA
j_call: TRBJ1-4
d_call: NA
v_call: TRBV10-3
cdr3_aa: CAIREGREEKLFF
cdr3_nt: TGTGCCATCCGGGAGGGACGTGAGGAAAAACTGTTTTTT

clone_size: NA
j_call: TRBJ2-3
d_call: TRBD1
v_call: TRBV11-2
cdr3_aa: CASSPAQGWGTDTQYF
cdr3_nt: TGTGCCAGCAGCCCAGCACAGGGGTGGGGCACAGATACGCAGTATTTT

clone_size: NA
j_call: TRBJ1-1
d_call: TRBD1
v_call: TRBV12-3/TRBV12-4
cdr3_aa: CASSFMTGSTEAFF
cdr3_nt: TGTGCCAGCAGTTTTATGACAGGGAGCACTGAAGCTTTCTTT

clone_size: many
j_call: TRBJ2-6
d_call: TRBD1
v_call: TRBV7-6
cdr3_aa: CASSETGYGFSGANVLTF
cdr3_nt: TGTGCCAGCAGCGAGACAGGGTATGGATTCTCTGGGGCCAACGTCCTGACTTTC

clone_size: NA
j_call: TRBJ2-3
d_call: NA
v_call: TRBV24-1
cdr3_aa: CATRSSGWAADTQYF
cdr3_nt: TGTGCCACCAGGAGCAGCGGGTGGGCCGCAGATACGCAGTATTTT

clone_size: many
j_call: TRBJ1-2
d_call: NA
v_call: TRBV19
cdr3_aa: CASSIWAGTNYGYTF
cdr3_nt: TGTGCCAGTAGTATATGGGCAGGGACCAACTATGGCTACACCTTC

clone_size: NA
j_call: TRBJ2-7
d_call: NA
v_call: TRBV5-6
cdr3_aa: CASSQSGTVYEQYF
cdr3_nt: TGTGCCAGCAGCCAAAGCGGGACAGTCTACGAGCAGTACTTC

clone_size: NA
j_call: TRBJ1-3
d_call: NA
v_call: TRBV2
cdr3_aa: CASSDGVSSGNTIYF
cdr3_nt: TGTGCCAGCAGTGACGGCGTCAGCTCTGGAAACACCATATATTTT

clone_size: once
j_call: TRBJ1-1
d_call: TRBD1
v_call: TRBV19
cdr3_aa: CASSPLGTENTEAFF
cdr3_nt: TGTGCCAGCTCCCCTTTAGGGACAGAGAACACTGAAGCTTTCTTT

clone_size: NA
j_call: TRBJ1-5
d_call: NA
v_call: TRBV3-1
cdr3_aa: CASSRGHNQPQHF
cdr3_nt: TGTGCCAGCAGCAGGGGACACAATCAGCCCCAGCATTTT

clone_size: many
j_call: TRBJ1-2
d_call: NA
v_call: TRBV5-1
cdr3_aa: CASSDEGAGGYTF
cdr3_nt: TGCGCCAGCAGCGACGAGGGCGCGGGGGGCTACACCTTC

clone_size: NA
j_call: TRBJ2-7
d_call: NA
v_call: TRBV9
cdr3_aa: CASSVGEGPYEQYF
cdr3_nt: TGTGCCAGCAGCGTCGGAGAGGGACCCTACGAGCAGTACTTC